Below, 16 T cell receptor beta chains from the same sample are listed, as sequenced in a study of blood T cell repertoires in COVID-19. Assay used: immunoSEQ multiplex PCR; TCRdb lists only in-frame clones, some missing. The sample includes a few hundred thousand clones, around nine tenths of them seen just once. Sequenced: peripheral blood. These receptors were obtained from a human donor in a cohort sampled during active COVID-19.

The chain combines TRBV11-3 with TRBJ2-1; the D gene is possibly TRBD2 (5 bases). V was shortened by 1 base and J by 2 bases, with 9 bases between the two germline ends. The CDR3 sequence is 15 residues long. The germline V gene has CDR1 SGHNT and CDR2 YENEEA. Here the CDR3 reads CASSLVATAYNEQFF. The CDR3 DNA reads TGTGCCAGCAGCTTAGTAGCGACGGCCTACAATGAGCAGTTCTTC. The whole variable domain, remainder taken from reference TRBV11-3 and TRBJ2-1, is EAGVVQSPRYKIIEKKQPVAFWCNPISGHNTLYWYLQNLGQGPELLIRYENEEAVDDSQLPKDRFSAERLKGVDSTLKIQPAELGDSAVYLCASSLVATAYNEQFFGPGTRLTVL.

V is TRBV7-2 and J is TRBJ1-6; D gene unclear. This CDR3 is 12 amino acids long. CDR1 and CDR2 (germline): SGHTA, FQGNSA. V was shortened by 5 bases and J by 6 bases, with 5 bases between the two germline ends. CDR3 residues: CASSLINSPLHF. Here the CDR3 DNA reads TGTGCCAGCAGCCTTATTAATTCACCCCTCCACTTT.

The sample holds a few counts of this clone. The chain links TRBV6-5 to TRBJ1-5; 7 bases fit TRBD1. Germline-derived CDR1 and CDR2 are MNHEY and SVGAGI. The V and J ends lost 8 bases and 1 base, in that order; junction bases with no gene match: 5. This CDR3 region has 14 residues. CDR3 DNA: TGTGCCAGCGGACAGGCGGGCAGCAATCAGCCCCAGCATTTT. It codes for CASGQAGSNQPQHF.

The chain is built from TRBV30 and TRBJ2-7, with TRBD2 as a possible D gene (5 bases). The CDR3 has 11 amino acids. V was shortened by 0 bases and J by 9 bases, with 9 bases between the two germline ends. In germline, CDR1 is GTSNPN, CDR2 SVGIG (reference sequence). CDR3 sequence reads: CAWSVEGLQYF. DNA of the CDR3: TGTGCCTGGAGTGTAGAGGGATTGCAGTACTTC.

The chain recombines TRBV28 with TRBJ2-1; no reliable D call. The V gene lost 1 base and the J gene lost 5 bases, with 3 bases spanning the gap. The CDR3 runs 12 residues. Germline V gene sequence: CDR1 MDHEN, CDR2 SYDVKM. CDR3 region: CASSLFDNEQFF. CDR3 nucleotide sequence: TGTGCCAGCAGTTTATTCGACAATGAGCAGTTCTTC.

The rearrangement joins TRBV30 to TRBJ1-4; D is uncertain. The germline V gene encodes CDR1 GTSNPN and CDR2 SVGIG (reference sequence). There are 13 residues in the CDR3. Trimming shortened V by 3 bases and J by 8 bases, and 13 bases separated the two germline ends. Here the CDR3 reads CAWRKHLGEKLFF. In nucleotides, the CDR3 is TGTGCCTGGAGAAAGCACCTCGGGGAAAAACTGTTTTTT.

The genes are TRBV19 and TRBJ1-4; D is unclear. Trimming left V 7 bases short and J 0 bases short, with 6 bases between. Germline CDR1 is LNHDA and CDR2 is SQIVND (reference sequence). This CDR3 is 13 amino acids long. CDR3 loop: CASKRTTNEKLFF. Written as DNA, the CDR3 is TGTGCCAGTAAGAGGACAACTAATGAAAAACTGTTTTTT.

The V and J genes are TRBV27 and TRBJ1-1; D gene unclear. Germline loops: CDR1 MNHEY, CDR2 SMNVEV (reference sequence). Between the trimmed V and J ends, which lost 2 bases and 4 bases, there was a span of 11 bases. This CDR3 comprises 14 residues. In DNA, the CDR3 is TGTGCCAGCAGTTTACTGGTTGAGGGCACTGAAGCTTTCTTT. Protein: CASSLLVEGTEAFF.

The CDR3 DNA is TGTGCCAGCACCCTGGGCAGCGGGGGGGTCTACGAGCAGTACTTC. Protein: CASTLGSGGVYEQYF. The chain carries TRBV6-5 and TRBJ2-7; 10 positions agree with TRBD2. V shed 7 bases, J shed 3 bases, and the junction held 9 bases outside the gene matches. Germline V CDR1 and CDR2: MNHEY, SVGAGI. The CDR3 spans 15 residues.

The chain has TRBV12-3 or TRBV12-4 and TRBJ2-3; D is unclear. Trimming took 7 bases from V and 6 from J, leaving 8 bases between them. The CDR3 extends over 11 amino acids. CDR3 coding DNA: TGTGCCAGCACCCTTCGGGATACGCAGTATTTT. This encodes CASTLRDTQYF.

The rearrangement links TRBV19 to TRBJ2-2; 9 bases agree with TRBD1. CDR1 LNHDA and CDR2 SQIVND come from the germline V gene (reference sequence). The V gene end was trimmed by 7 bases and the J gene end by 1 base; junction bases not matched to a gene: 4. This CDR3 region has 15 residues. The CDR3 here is CASTMTGGNTGELFF. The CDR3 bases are TGTGCCAGTACCATGACAGGGGGGAACACCGGGGAGCTGTTTTTT.

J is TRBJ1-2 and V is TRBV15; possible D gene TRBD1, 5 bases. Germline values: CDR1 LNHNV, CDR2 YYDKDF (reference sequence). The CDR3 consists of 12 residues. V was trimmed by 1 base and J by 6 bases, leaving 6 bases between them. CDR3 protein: CATSRAQDGYTF. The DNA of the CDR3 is TGTGCCACCAGCAGAGCACAGGATGGCTACACCTTC.

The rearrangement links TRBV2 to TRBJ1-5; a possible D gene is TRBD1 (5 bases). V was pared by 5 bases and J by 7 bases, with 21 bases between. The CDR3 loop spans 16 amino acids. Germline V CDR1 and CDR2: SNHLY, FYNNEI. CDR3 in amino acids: CASSPDPGKVDQPQHF. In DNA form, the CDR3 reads TGTGCCAGCAGTCCCGATCCAGGGAAAGTGGACCAGCCCCAGCATTTT.

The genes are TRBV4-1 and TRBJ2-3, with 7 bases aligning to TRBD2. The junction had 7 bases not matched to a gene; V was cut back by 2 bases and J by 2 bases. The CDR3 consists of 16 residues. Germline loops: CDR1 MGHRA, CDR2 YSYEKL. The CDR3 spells CASSQPTSSPTDTQYF. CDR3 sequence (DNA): TGCGCCAGCAGCCAACCGACTAGCAGTCCCACAGATACGCAGTATTTT.

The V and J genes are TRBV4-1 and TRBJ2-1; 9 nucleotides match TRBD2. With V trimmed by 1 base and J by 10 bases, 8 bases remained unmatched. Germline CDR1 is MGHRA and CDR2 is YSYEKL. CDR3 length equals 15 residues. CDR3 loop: CASSQVQAGGTEQFF. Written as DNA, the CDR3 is TGCGCCAGCAGCCAAGTACAAGCGGGGGGCACAGAGCAGTTCTTC.

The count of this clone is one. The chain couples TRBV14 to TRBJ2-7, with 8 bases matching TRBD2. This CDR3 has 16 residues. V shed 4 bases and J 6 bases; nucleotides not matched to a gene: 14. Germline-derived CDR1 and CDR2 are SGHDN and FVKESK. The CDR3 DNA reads TGTGCCAGCAGCCCTTACCCCAGCGGGAGTTTCGGCGAGCAGTACTTC. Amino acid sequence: CASSPYPSGSFGEQYF.